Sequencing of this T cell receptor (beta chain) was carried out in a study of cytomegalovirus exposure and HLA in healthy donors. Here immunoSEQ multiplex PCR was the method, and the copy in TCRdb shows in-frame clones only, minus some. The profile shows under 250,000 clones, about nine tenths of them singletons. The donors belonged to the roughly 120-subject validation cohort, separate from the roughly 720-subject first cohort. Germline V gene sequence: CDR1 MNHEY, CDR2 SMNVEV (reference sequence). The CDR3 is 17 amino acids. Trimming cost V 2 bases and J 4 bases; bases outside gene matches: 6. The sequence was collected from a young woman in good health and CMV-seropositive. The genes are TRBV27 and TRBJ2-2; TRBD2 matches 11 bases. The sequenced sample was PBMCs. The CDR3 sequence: CASSLIAGGLGTGELFF. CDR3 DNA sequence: TGTGCCAGCAGTTTAATAGCGGGAGGGCTCGGCACCGGGGAGCTGTTTTTT.